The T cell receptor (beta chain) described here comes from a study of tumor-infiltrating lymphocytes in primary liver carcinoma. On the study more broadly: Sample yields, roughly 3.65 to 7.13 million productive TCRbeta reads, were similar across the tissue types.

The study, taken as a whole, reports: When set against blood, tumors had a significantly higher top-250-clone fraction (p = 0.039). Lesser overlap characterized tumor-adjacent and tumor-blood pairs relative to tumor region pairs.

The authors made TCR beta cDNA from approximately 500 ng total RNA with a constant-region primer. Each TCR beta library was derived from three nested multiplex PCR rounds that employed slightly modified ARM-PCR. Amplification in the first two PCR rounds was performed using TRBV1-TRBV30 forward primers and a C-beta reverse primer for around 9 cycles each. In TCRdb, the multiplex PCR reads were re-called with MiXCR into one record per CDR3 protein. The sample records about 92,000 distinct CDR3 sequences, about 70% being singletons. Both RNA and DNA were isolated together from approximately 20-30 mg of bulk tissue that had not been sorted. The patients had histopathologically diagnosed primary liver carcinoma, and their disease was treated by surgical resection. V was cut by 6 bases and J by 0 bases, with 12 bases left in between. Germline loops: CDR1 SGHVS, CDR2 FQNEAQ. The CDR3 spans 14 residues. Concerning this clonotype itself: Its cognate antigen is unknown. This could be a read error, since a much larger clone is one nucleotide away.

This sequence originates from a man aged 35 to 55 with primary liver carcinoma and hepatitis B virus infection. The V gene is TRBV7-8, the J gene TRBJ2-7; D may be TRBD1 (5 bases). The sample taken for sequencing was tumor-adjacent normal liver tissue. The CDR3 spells CASSPRGHSYEQYF. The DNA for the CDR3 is TGTGCCAGCAGTCCTAGGGGTCACTCCTACGAGCAGTACTTC.